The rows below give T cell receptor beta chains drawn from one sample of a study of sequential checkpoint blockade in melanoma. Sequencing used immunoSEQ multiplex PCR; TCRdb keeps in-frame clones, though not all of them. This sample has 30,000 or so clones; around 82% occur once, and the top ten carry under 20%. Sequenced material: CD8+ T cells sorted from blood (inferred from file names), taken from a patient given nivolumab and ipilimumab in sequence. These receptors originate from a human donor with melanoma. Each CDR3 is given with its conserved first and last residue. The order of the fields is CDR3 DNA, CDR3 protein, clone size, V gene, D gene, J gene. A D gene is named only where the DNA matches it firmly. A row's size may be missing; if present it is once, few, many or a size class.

TGTGCCAGCAGTTTATTCGTGGGGAGGCAGCCCCAGCATTTT,CASSLFVGRQPQHF,-,TRBV28,-,TRBJ1-5
TGTGCCAGCAGCAATTCCATAGCGGGAATGGACGAGCAGTACTTC,CASSNSIAGMDEQYF,once,TRBV5-8,TRBD2,TRBJ2-7
TGTGCCAGCAGTGAATTAGGAGGTGTCGAGCAGTACTTC,CASSELGGVEQYF,once,TRBV6-1,-,TRBJ2-7
TGTGCCAGCATCACACCTACAGGGGAGTCGGCTTTCTTT,CASITPTGESAFF,-,TRBV6-5,TRBD1,TRBJ1-1
TGTGCCAGCAGTGAGACCCTCCAGAGAGCGTATGGCTACACCTTC,CASSETLQRAYGYTF,once,TRBV27,-,TRBJ1-2
TGTGCCAGCAGTTTATGGACAGGAGTAATGAACACTGAAGCTTTCTTT,CASSLWTGVMNTEAFF,-,TRBV27,TRBD1,TRBJ1-1
TGTGCCAGCAGCGAGGGGGGGGCGGGAAGGAATGAGCAGTTCTTC,CASSEGGAGRNEQFF,once,TRBV9,-,TRBJ2-1
TGTGCCAGCACCTCAGGGGGGTACTACGAGCAGTACTTC,CASTSGGYYEQYF,-,TRBV6-1,-,TRBJ2-7
TGCGCCAGCAGCCAAGTATTGCGGAGCGGTGGCTACACCTTC,CASSQVLRSGGYTF,-,TRBV4-1,-,TRBJ1-2
TGTGCCATCACCGGTGGTCGACAAGGGGGTCGCGGGGAGCTGTTTTTT,CAITGGRQGGRGELFF,-,TRBV10-3,-,TRBJ2-2
TGTGCCAGCAGCGGGGGCTTCTCTGGGGCCAACGTCCTGACTTTC,CASSGGFSGANVLTF,few,TRBV7-9,-,TRBJ2-6
TGTGCCAGCAGCTTAGCCCCAGGGTTGAGATCCTACGAGCAGTACTTC,CASSLAPGLRSYEQYF,few,TRBV7-9,-,TRBJ2-7
TGTGCCAGTACCCAACCCCAATCTTGGACATATAGCAATCAGCCCCAGCATTTT,CASTQPQSWTYSNQPQHF,-,TRBV19,-,TRBJ1-5
TGTGCCTGGAGTGTCCTCCGGGACAGCCACTCACCCCTCCACTTT,CAWSVLRDSHSPLHF,-,TRBV30,TRBD1,TRBJ1-6
TGTGCCTGGGAAGATCCTAGCGGGGGTACCATCGAGCAGTACTTC,CAWEDPSGGTIEQYF,once,TRBV30,TRBD2,TRBJ2-7
TGTGCCACAACCGGGACTAGCCTTGCCGGGGAGCAGTACTTC,CATTGTSLAGEQYF,-,TRBV10-3,TRBD2,TRBJ2-5
TGTGCCAGTAGGGGGCCAACTGAAGCTTTCTTT,CASRGPTEAFF,-,TRBV5-4,TRBD1,TRBJ1-1
TGTGCCAGTATCATGAGGGTGAACTCTGGAAACACCATATATTTT,CASIMRVNSGNTIYF,-,TRBV19,-,TRBJ1-3
TGTGCCAGCAGTTTTGAGGCATACCATAACACTGAAGCTTTCTTT,CASSFEAYHNTEAFF,-,TRBV28,-,TRBJ1-1
TGTGCCAGCAGCCTACTTGGTAGCGGGAGGTACACCCAGTACTTC,CASSLLGSGRYTQYF,-,TRBV9,TRBD2,TRBJ2-5
TGTGCCAGCAGCCTGGGGCCTCCTGACACTGAAGCTTTCTTT,CASSLGPPDTEAFF,-,TRBV7-2,-,TRBJ1-1
TGCGCCAGCAGCCACTATACAGGGGGCCACGAGCAGTACTTC,CASSHYTGGHEQYF,-,TRBV4-1,TRBD1,TRBJ2-7
TGTGCCAGCAGTAGCGGGGTTAGCTCTGGGAACACCGGGGAGCTGTTTTTT,CASSSGVSSGNTGELFF,-,TRBV28,TRBD2,TRBJ2-2
TGCGCCAGCAGCCACGCAGGGTTTTCGGGGGAGCTGTTTTTT,CASSHAGFSGELFF,-,TRBV4-3,-,TRBJ2-2
TGTGCTAGTGCCCAAATAGCCAAAAACATTCAGTACTTC,CASAQIAKNIQYF,-,TRBV12-5,-,TRBJ2-4
TGTGCCAGCAGTCTACAGAGTTGGCCCTACGAGCAGTACTTC,CASSLQSWPYEQYF,-,TRBV6-5,-,TRBJ2-7
TGTGCCAGCAGCTTAGCAGGATCCCACGAGCAGTACTTC,CASSLAGSHEQYF,-,TRBV11-2,-,TRBJ2-7
TGTGCCAGCAGTCTAACGGGCACCGGGGAGCTGTTTTTT,CASSLTGTGELFF,-,TRBV6-6,-,TRBJ2-2
TGTGCCAGCAGCTTGGCGTGGCAGTACACAGATACGCAGTATTTT,CASSLAWQYTDTQYF,few,TRBV5-3,-,TRBJ2-3
TGCGCCAGCAGCCAGGCCATGGAGGGAGGCTACAATGAGCAGTTCTTC,CASSQAMEGGYNEQFF,-,TRBV4-3,-,TRBJ2-1
TGTGCCTGGAGTGAAAGGGAGCCCCAGCCCCAGCATTTT,CAWSEREPQPQHF,-,TRBV30,-,TRBJ1-5
TGTGCCAGCAGCGTAGGGGCAATGAACACTGAAGCTTTCTTT,CASSVGAMNTEAFF,-,TRBV9,-,TRBJ1-1
TGTGCCAGCAGTTTTTTAGCGGGGGCCAGCACAGATACGCAGTATTTT,CASSFLAGASTDTQYF,-,TRBV27,TRBD2,TRBJ2-3
TGTGCTCTCGACAGAATCAGCACAGATACGCAGTATTTT,CALDRISTDTQYF,-,TRBV30,-,TRBJ2-3
TGTGCCAGCCGACAGTCTCAAAACTATGGCTACACCTTC,CASRQSQNYGYTF,-,TRBV5-6,-,TRBJ1-2
TGTGCCAGCAGTTACAGGGGCCTCTCCTACGAGCAGTACTTC,CASSYRGLSYEQYF,-,TRBV28,TRBD1,TRBJ2-7
TGTGCCAGCAGTCGGACAGCATACGCCTATGGCTACACCTTC,CASSRTAYAYGYTF,once,TRBV6-6,-,TRBJ1-2
TGCGCCAGCAGCCGGACAGGGGGCTCCCCTTCCTACGAGCAGTACTTC,CASSRTGGSPSYEQYF,-,TRBV4-3,TRBD1,TRBJ2-7
TGTGCCAGCAGCTTTTCTCCGGATGAGCAGTTCTTC,CASSFSPDEQFF,-,TRBV11-2,-,TRBJ2-1
TGTGCCAGCCACCTTACAGGGTATTTTTCACCCCTCCACTTT,CASHLTGYFSPLHF,-,TRBV19,-,TRBJ1-6
TGCGCCAGCAGCGGACAGGGTGATTACGAGCAGTACTTC,CASSGQGDYEQYF,-,TRBV4-1,TRBD1,TRBJ2-7
TGCAGCGTTGAAGATCCGGACAGGTTCTATGGCTACACCTTC,CSVEDPDRFYGYTF,-,TRBV29-1,TRBD1,TRBJ1-2